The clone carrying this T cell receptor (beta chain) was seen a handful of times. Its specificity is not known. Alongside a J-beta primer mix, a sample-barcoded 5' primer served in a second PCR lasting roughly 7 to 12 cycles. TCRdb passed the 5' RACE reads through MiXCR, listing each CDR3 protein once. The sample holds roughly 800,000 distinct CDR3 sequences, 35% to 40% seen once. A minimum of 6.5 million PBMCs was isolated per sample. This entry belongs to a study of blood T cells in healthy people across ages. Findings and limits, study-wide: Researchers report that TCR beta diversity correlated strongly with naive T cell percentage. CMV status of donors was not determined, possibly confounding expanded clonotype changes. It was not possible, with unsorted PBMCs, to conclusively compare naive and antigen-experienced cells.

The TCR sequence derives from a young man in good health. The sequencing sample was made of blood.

Written as DNA, the CDR3 is TGTGCCAGCAGCCAAAATACGGGGGACAGGGGGTTCTTC. Translation: CASSQNTGDRGFF. The chain employs TRBV14 and TRBJ2-1; TRBD1 matches 10 bases. With V trimmed by 2 bases and J by 15 bases, 7 bases remained unmatched. This CDR3 spans 13 amino acids. Germline lookup yields CDR1 SGHDN and CDR2 FVKESK.